This T cell receptor beta chain is from a study of control samples from healthy donors and cancer patients. Generated by immunoSEQ multiplex PCR, the TCRdb table keeps only in-frame clones and is missing some. The table shows some 100,000 clones, with about 89% occurring only once. This CDR3 has 16 residues. Germline CDR1 SNHLY, CDR2 FYNNEI. V trimming: 4 bases; J trimming: 1 base; junction bases outside the gene matches: 2. Sequences were obtained from blood. V usage is TRBV2 and J usage is TRBJ2-6; 9 bases fit TRBD1. The receptor was derived from a woman between 45 and 60 years old in good health. In DNA, the CDR3 is TGTGCCAGCAGTGGTGACAGGGGGTCTGGGGCCAACGTCCTGACTTTC. Translated, it gives CASSGDRGSGANVLTF.